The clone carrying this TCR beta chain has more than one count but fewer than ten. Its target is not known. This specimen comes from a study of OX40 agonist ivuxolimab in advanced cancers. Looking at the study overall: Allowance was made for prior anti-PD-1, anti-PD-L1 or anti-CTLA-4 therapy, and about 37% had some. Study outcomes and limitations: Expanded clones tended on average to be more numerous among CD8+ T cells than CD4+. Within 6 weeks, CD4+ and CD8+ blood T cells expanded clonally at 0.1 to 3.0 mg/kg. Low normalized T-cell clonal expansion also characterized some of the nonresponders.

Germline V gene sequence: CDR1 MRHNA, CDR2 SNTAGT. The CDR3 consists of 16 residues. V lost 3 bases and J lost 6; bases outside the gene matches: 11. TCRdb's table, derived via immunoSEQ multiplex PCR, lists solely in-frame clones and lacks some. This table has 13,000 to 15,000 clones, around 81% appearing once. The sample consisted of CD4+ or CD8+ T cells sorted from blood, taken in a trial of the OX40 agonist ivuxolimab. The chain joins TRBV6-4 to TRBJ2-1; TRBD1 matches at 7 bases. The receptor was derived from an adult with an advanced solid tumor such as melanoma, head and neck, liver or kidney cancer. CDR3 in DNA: TGTGCCAGCAGTGAGGGTTGGGACAGCCCCTCCAATGAGCAGTTCTTC. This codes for CASSEGWDSPSNEQFF.